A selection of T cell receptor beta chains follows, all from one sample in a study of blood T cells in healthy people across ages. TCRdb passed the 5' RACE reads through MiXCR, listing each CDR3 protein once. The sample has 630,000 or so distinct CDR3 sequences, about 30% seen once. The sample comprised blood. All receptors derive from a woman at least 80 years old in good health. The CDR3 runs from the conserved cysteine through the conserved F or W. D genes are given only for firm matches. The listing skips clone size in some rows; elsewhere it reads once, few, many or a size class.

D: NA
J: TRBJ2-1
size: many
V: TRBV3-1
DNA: TGTGCCAGCAGCAGAGGCCCCCCTACCAATGAGCAGTTCTTC
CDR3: CASSRGPPTNEQFF

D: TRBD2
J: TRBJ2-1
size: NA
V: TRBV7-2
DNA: TGTGCCAGCAGCCCCGGACTAGCTCATGAGCAGTTCTTC
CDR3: CASSPGLAHEQFF

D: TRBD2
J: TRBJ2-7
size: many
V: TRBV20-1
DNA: TGCAGTGCTAGAGGTTCCTTGGGCGGGGGTTTCTCCTACGAGCAGTACTTC
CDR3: CSARGSLGGGFSYEQYF

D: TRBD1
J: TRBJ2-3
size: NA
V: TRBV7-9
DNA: TGTACCAGCAGCCCAGACAGGGCCCGCACAGATACGCAGTATTTT
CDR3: CTSSPDRARTDTQYF

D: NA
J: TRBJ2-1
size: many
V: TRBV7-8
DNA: TGTGCCAGCAGCTTAAGTCCGGAATACAATGAGCAGTTCTTC
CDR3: CASSLSPEYNEQFF

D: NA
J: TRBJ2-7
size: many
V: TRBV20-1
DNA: TGCAGTGCTAACGGGGCCTCCTCCTACGAGCAGTACTTC
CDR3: CSANGASSYEQYF

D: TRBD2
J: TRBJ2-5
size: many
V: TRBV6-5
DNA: TGTGCCAGCAGTTACGGGGCTAGCGGGGGGGAGACCCAGTACTTC
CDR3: CASSYGASGGETQYF

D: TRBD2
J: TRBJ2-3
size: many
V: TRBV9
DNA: TGTGCCAGCAGCGTTCGGGCGGGGGATAGCACAGATACGCAGTATTTT
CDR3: CASSVRAGDSTDTQYF

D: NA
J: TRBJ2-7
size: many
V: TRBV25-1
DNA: TGTGCCAGCAGTGTTTCCGGGGCCAGAGGCTACGAGCAGTACTTC
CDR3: CASSVSGARGYEQYF

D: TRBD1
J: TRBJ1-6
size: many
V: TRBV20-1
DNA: TGCAGTGCTCAACCAGGACTAGAGACAGGGCAACCCCTCCACTTT
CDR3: CSAQPGLETGQPLHF

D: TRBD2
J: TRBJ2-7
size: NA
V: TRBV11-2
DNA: TGTGCCAGCAGCCCTCTTGGCGGGGGATCCTACAATGAGCAGTACTTC
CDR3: CASSPLGGGSYNEQYF

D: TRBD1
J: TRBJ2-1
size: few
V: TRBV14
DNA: TGTGCCAGCAGCGGCCGGGACAGGGCCTTCGGGAATGAGCAGTTCTTC
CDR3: CASSGRDRAFGNEQFF

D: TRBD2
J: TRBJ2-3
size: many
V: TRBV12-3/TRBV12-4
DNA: TGTGCCAGCCGATCTTCAGCGGGGGGGTCTGGCACAGATACGCAGTATTTT
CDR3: CASRSSAGGSGTDTQYF

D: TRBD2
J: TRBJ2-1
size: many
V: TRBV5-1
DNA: TGCGCCAGCAGAAACGGGACTAGCGGGGGTTACGAGCAGTTCTTC
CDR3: CASRNGTSGGYEQFF

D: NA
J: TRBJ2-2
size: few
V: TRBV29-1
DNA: TGCAGCGTTGAAGATCTTCGGGGCCGTGCCACCGGGGAGCGGTTTTTT
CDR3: CSVEDLRGRATGERFF

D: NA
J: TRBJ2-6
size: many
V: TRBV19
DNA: TGTGCCAGTAGTGAGTACAACTCTGGGGCCAACGTCCTGACTTTC
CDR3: CASSEYNSGANVLTF

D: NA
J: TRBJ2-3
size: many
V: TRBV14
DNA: TGTGCCAGCAGCCAAGGGTGGGCAGATACGCAGTATTTT
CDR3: CASSQGWADTQYF

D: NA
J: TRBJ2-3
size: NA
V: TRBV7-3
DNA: TGTGCCAGCAGCTTAACGGCAGGTTACCCATCTTCTAGCACAGATACGCAGTATTTT
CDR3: CASSLTAGYPSSSTDTQYF

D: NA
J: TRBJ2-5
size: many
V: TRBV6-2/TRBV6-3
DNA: TGTGCCAGCAGGGATGGGACACCCCAAGAGACCCAGTACTTC
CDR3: CASRDGTPQETQYF

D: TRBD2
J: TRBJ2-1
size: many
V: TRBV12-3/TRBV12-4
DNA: TGTGCCAGCAGCCGTGACAATGCGGGGGGGAGTGAGCAGTTCTTC
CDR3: CASSRDNAGGSEQFF

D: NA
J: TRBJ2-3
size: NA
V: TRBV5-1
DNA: TGCGCCAGCAGCCCGGAATCTAGCACAGATACGCAGTATTTT
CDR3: CASSPESSTDTQYF

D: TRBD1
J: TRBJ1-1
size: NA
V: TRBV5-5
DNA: TGTGCCAGCAGCCGAGAGCCGGGACAGGCCCCGAACACTGAAGCTTTCTTT
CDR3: CASSREPGQAPNTEAFF

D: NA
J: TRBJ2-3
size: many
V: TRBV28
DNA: TGTGCCAGCAGTTTTCCCCGACAACAGACCTTTAGCACAGATACGCAGTATTTT
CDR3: CASSFPRQQTFSTDTQYF

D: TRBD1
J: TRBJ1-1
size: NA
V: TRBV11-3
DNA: TGTGCCAGCAGCTTAGATAGGACCTCAGGGGGCATAAGCAAAGCTTTCTTT
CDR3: CASSLDRTSGGISKAFF

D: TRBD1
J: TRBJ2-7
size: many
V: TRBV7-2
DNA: TGTGCCAGCAGCATTAGGGGGCTTAGCTCCTACGAGCAGTACTTC
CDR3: CASSIRGLSSYEQYF

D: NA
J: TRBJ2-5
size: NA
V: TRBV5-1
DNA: TGCGCCAGCAGCGCGTCCGGGACTGCGCGGGAGACCCAGTACTTC
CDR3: CASSASGTARETQYF

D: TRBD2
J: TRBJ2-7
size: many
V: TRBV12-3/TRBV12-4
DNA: TGTGCCAGCAGTTTCTCCCCGGGAGGGGACCCCTACGAGCAGTACTTC
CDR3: CASSFSPGGDPYEQYF

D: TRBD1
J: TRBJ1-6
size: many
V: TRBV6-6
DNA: TGTGCCAGCAGTGGGACAGGGCTTAATAATTCACCCCTCCACTTT
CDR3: CASSGTGLNNSPLHF

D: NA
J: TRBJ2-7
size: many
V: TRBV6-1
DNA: TGTGCCAGCACCTGGGACGGAAGAGACTACGAGCAGTACTTC
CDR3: CASTWDGRDYEQYF

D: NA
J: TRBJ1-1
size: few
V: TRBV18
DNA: TGTGCCAGCTCACCACAAGGATTTAGAAGGCAGGGGGCTTTCTTT
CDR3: CASSPQGFRRQGAFF

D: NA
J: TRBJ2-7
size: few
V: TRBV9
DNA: TGTGCCAGCAGCACCCAAAGCTCCTACAATGAGCAGTACTTC
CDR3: CASSTQSSYNEQYF

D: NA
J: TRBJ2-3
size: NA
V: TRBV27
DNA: TGTGCCAGCAGTTCACCCTTCGACACAGATACGCAGTATTTT
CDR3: CASSSPFDTDTQYF

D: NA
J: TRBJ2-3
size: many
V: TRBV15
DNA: TGTGCCACCAGCAGAGATAAAGGGGCTGATACGCAGTATTTT
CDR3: CATSRDKGADTQYF

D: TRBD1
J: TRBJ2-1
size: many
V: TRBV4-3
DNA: TGCGCCAGCAGCCGATCGGACAGGGGGCCCTACAATGAGCAGTTCTTC
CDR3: CASSRSDRGPYNEQFF